The rows below give T cell receptor beta chains drawn from one sample of a study of blood T cell repertoires in COVID-19. Using immunoSEQ multiplex PCR, the repertoire was profiled, and TCRdb retains in-frame clones only, with some absent. The sample carries 200,000 to 250,000 clones, almost 90% recorded once. Sequencing was carried out using PBMCs or T cells enriched from blood (not recorded which). The receptors come from a man aged 25 to 45 who had been exposed to COVID-19. CDR3s include the opening cysteine and the closing phenylalanine or tryptophan. The D gene is left open where the match is weak. Expanded clones are given a class, and other clones once, few, many or no size at all.

>TRBV27|NA|TRBJ1-1|NA
CASSLAGEGGEAFF
TGTGCCAGCAGTCTCGCCGGGGAGGGGGGTGAAGCTTTCTTT
>TRBV15|NA|TRBJ2-7|once
CATSSTLTYEQYF
TGTGCCACCAGTTCGACACTTACCTACGAGCAGTACTTC
>TRBV18|TRBD2|TRBJ2-5|once
CASSPTLGSGAQETQYF
TGTGCCAGCTCACCAACTCTGGGTAGCGGGGCACAAGAGACCCAGTACTTC
>TRBV6-1|NA|TRBJ1-1|once
CASSELPGGGTEAFF
TGTGCCAGCAGTGAATTACCCGGGGGGGGGACTGAAGCTTTCTTT
>TRBV29-1|TRBD1|TRBJ1-1|NA
CSVKTGPTEAFF
TGCAGCGTTAAGACAGGGCCCACTGAAGCTTTCTTT
>TRBV5-1|TRBD1|TRBJ2-3|NA
CASSLTTGGRTDTQYF
TGCGCCAGCAGCTTGACTACAGGGGGCAGGACAGATACGCAGTATTTT
>TRBV5-6|NA|TRBJ2-3|NA
CASSSSGLGVDTQYF
TGTGCCAGCAGCTCCAGCGGGCTAGGGGTGGATACGCAGTATTTT
>TRBV11-2|TRBD2|TRBJ2-7|NA
CASSLGLALDEQYF
TGTGCCAGCAGCTTGGGACTAGCGTTGGACGAGCAGTACTTC
>TRBV11-2|NA|TRBJ1-2|NA
CASSLDIDRGPYGYTF
TGTGCCAGCAGCTTAGATATCGATCGCGGGCCTTATGGCTACACCTTC
>TRBV10-1|TRBD1|TRBJ2-1|NA
CASSHYSGQGNNEQFF
TGCGCCAGCAGCCACTACTCGGGACAGGGGAACAATGAGCAGTTCTTC
>TRBV7-6|NA|TRBJ2-5|NA
CASSLVGGGGIETQYF
TGTGCCAGCAGCTTAGTCGGTGGAGGGGGCATAGAGACCCAGTACTTC
>TRBV18|TRBD1|TRBJ1-2|NA
CASSPRDSLTYGYTF
TGTGCCAGCTCACCACGGGACAGTTTGACTTATGGCTACACCTTC
>TRBV15|TRBD1|TRBJ2-7|NA
CATSRAGGAYEQYF
TGTGCCACCAGCAGGGCAGGGGGCGCCTACGAGCAGTACTTC
>TRBV30|NA|TRBJ1-1|NA
CAWTPGNTEAFF
TGTGCCTGGACCCCGGGGAACACTGAAGCTTTCTTT
>TRBV2|TRBD2|TRBJ2-3|once
CASRIAGSSTDTQYF
TGTGCCAGCAGGATAGCGGGGAGTAGCACAGATACGCAGTATTTT
>TRBV3-1/TRBV3-2|TRBD2|TRBJ2-1|once
CASSQDNPGLAGGQFF
TGTGCCAGCAGCCAAGACAATCCGGGACTAGCGGGGGGGCAGTTCTTC
>TRBV6-5|NA|TRBJ1-1|few
CASSYSLHRDKEAFF
TGTGCCAGCAGTTACTCTCTTCATAGGGACAAAGAAGCTTTCTTT